A single sample gave rise to the 27 T cell receptor beta chains below, sequenced in a study of T cell changes during pregnancy in multiple sclerosis. The assay was immunoSEQ multiplex PCR, and TCRdb's table has in-frame clones only and misses some. Here the sample spans roughly 63,000 clones, roughly 87% being singletons. The material sequenced was peripheral blood, taken in the second trimester of pregnancy. The receptors come from a female donor in good health, enrolled as a control in a pregnancy study.

The CDR3 region is CASSSPAGFYEQYF. Written as DNA, the CDR3 is TGTGCCAGCAGTTCCCCAGCGGGTTTCTACGAGCAGTACTTC. The chain couples TRBV28 to TRBJ2-7; a possible D gene is TRBD2 (6 bases). Germline lookup yields CDR1 MDHEN and CDR2 SYDVKM. The CDR3 is 14 residues long. V dropped 4 bases and J dropped 3 bases, with 13 bases sitting between them.

This chain joins TRBV4-1 and TRBJ2-1, with 11 bases matching TRBD2. This CDR3 comprises 17 residues. The germline CDR1 and CDR2 sequences are MGHRA and YSYEKL. Unmatched junction bases numbered 8, after V lost 2 bases and J lost 5 bases. The CDR3 protein is CASSQRLAGYQDNEQFF. Written as DNA, the CDR3 is TGCGCCAGCAGCCAAAGACTAGCGGGGTATCAAGACAATGAGCAGTTCTTC.

This sequence joins TRBV2 and TRBJ2-3, with TRBD2 matching 9 bases. V was clipped by 3 bases and J by 3 bases; unmatched bases: 10. There are 17 residues in the CDR3. Germline V lookup: CDR1 SNHLY, CDR2 FYNNEI. This chain's CDR3 is CASSDPIAGEDTDTQYF. In DNA form, the CDR3 reads TGTGCCAGCAGTGACCCCATAGCGGGAGAGGATACAGATACGCAGTATTTT. Full variable domain (outside the CDR3, taken from reference TRBV2 and TRBJ2-3): EPEVTQTPSHQVTQMGQEVILRCVPISNHLYFYWYRQILGQKVEFLVSFYNNEISEKSEIFDDQFSVERPDGSNFTLKIRSTKLEDSAMYFCASSDPIAGEDTDTQYFGPGTRLTVL.

The chain joins TRBV5-8 to TRBJ2-1, with D maybe TRBD2 (5 bases). V dropped 2 bases and J dropped 3 bases, with 12 bases sitting between them. From germline, CDR1 is SGHTS and CDR2 YDEGEE. This CDR3 is built from 15 residues. This CDR3 is CASSFEGRDYNEQFF. DNA of the CDR3: TGTGCCAGCAGCTTCGAAGGACGGGACTACAATGAGCAGTTCTTC.

This clone was observed once. This chain links TRBV7-6 with TRBJ1-1, with D possibly matching TRBD1 (6 bases). CDR1 SGHVS and CDR2 FNYEAQ come from the germline V gene. With 0 bases removed from V and 1 base from J, the gap between germline ends came to 9 bases. The CDR3 runs 15 residues. In DNA form, the CDR3 reads TGTGCCAGCAGCTTAGCGACGGGACAGAACACTGAAGCTTTCTTT. The encoded protein is CASSLATGQNTEAFF. The whole variable domain, filled in from reference TRBV7-6 and TRBJ1-1, reads GAGVSQSPRYKVTKRGQDVALRCDPISGHVSLYWYRQALGQGPEFLTYFNYEAQQDKSGLPNDRFSAERPEGSISTLTIQRTEQRDSAMYRCASSLATGQNTEAFFGQGTRLTVV.

The chain employs TRBV5-4 and TRBJ2-1; TRBD2 agrees at 14 bases. V gave up 3 bases and J gave up 6 bases; unmatched junction bases: 2. CDR1 and CDR2 (germline): SGHNT, YYREEE (reference sequence). This CDR3 comprises 15 residues. CDR3 sequence: CASSYGTSGSNEQFF. For the CDR3, the DNA is TGTGCCAGCAGCTACGGGACTAGCGGGAGCAATGAGCAGTTCTTC.

The chain is built from TRBV7-2 and TRBJ1-2; perhaps TRBD1 as D (6 bases). Germline V gives CDR1 SGHTA, CDR2 FQGNSA. V lost 1 base and J lost 3, with 15 bases in between. The CDR3 totals 16 residues. The CDR3 is CASSLGVTGGYYGYTF. The CDR3 DNA reads as TGTGCCAGCAGCTTAGGGGTTACGGGGGGCTACTATGGCTACACCTTC.

The chain carries TRBV28 and TRBJ1-5, with TRBD1 identical over 9 bases. V shed 2 bases, J shed 6 bases, and the junction held 8 bases outside the gene matches. The germline V gene has CDR1 MDHEN and CDR2 SYDVKM. The CDR3 covers 16 residues. The DNA for the CDR3 is TGTGCCAGCAGTTTAATTGGACAGGGGTTAGGTCAGCCCCAGCATTTT. It translates to CASSLIGQGLGQPQHF.

CDR3 bases: TGCGCCAGCAGCTTGGGCGGGTACACAGATACGCAGTATTTT. It codes for CASSLGGYTDTQYF. The chain employs TRBV5-1 and TRBJ2-3, with D possibly matching TRBD2 (5 bases). Trimming removed 0 bases at V and 2 bases at J, with 7 bases between. Germline V gene data show CDR1 as SGHRS and CDR2 as YFSETQ. CDR3 size: 14 residues. The whole variable domain, remainder taken from reference TRBV5-1 and TRBJ2-3, is KAGVTQTPRYLIKTRGQQVTLSCSPISGHRSVSWYQQTPGQGLQFLFEYFSETQRNKGNFPGRFSGRQFSNSRSEMNVSTLELGDSALYLCASSLGGYTDTQYFGPGTRLTVL.

The V and J genes are TRBV5-1 and TRBJ2-1; D remains ambiguous. Trimming shortened V by 5 bases and J by 4 bases, and 13 bases separated the two germline ends. CDR3 length: 14 amino acids. CDR1 and CDR2 from the germline V gene are SGHRS and YFSETQ. The CDR3 region has the DNA TGCGCCAGCAGTCGGTCGGCGGAGTACAATGAGCAGTTCTTC. This sequence encodes CASSRSAEYNEQFF.

The chain has TRBV19 and TRBJ2-2; 10 bases map to TRBD2. CDR1 is LNHDA, CDR2 SQIVND, per germline (reference sequence). This CDR3 spans 17 amino acids. V gave up 7 bases and J gave up 4 bases; unmatched junction bases: 12. CDR3 sequence: CASTKAGLAGVTGELFF. CDR3 nucleotide sequence: TGTGCCAGTACTAAAGCGGGGCTAGCGGGAGTCACCGGGGAGCTGTTTTTT.

The chain recombines TRBV5-1 with TRBJ1-1; TRBD1 might be the D (6 bases). CDR1 SGHRS and CDR2 YFSETQ come from the germline V gene. V lost 4 bases to trimming and J lost 0 bases, with 19 bases between them. The CDR3 length is 17 residues. DNA for the CDR3: TGCGCCAGCAGCCTGGACTTCGGGACACTTATGAACACTGAAGCTTTCTTT. Residues: CASSLDFGTLMNTEAFF.

The CDR3 bases are TGTGCCAGCAGCTTAACCATAGGGACTCGACAGGGGAGAAAAACTGAAGCTTTCTTT. Translating it yields CASSLTIGTRQGRKTEAFF. V usage is TRBV7-3 and J usage is TRBJ1-1; TRBD1 agrees at 8 bases. CDR3 size: 19 residues. Germline-derived CDR1 and CDR2 are SGHTA and FQGTGA. V lost 0 bases, J lost 5 bases, and 17 bases stayed unmatched.

In its sample, this clone was seen a few times. At the DNA level, this CDR3 is encoded by other sequences in the same sample as well. This chain uses TRBV5-1 with TRBJ2-7; tentative D call: TRBD1 (5 bases). The CDR3 totals 12 residues. Trimming cost V 0 bases and J 4 bases, with 5 bases left between them. CDR1 is SGHRS, CDR2 YFSETQ, per germline. The CDR3 protein is CASSLEGYEQYF. The CDR3 DNA reads as TGCGCCAGCAGCTTGGAGGGGTACGAGCAGTACTTC.

The chain recombines TRBV5-4 with TRBJ1-4; possibly TRBD1 for D (6 bases). Between the trimmed V and J ends, which lost 6 bases and 7 bases, there was a span of 16 bases. The germline V gene has CDR1 SGHNT and CDR2 YYREEE (reference sequence). This CDR3 spans 14 amino acids. Here the CDR3 DNA reads TGTGCCAGCACAACGACAGGAACGCGTGAAAAACTGTTTTTT. Its translation: CASTTTGTREKLFF. Full variable domain (missing parts from reference TRBV5-4 and TRBJ1-4): ETGVTQSPTHLIKTRGQQVTLRCSSQSGHNTVSWYQQALGQGPQFIFQYYREEENGRGNFPPRFSGLQFPNYSSELNVNALELDDSALYLCASTTTGTREKLFFGSGTQLSVL.

This clone appeared once. The chain uses TRBV7-9 and TRBJ1-5; D is unclear. Germline loops: CDR1 SEHNR, CDR2 FQNEAQ (reference sequence). The CDR3 covers 16 residues. Trimming took 2 bases from V and 1 from J, leaving 12 bases between them. CDR3 sequence: CASSLSSEGSNQPQHF. CDR3 in DNA: TGTGCCAGCAGCTTATCCTCCGAGGGCAGCAATCAGCCCCAGCATTTT.

On this clone itself: Distinct nucleotide sequences in the sample also encode this CDR3. The chain is built from TRBV28 and TRBJ2-5; tentative D call: TRBD2 (6 bases). The V gene's germline CDR1 is MDHEN and CDR2 SYDVKM. Trimming left V 3 bases short and J 1 base short, with 9 bases between. CDR3 length equals 14 residues. The CDR3 spells CASSLGGPQETQYF. Here the CDR3 DNA reads TGTGCCAGCAGTTTGGGAGGACCCCAAGAGACCCAGTACTTC.

The V gene is TRBV7-2, the J gene TRBJ2-1, with D unclear. V was pared by 5 bases and J by 4 bases, with 15 bases between. CDR1 SGHTA and CDR2 FQGNSA come from the germline V gene. The CDR3 is made up of 15 amino acids. CDR3 region: CASSADLTPYNEQFF. DNA for the CDR3: TGTGCCAGCAGCGCCGATTTGACACCTTACAATGAGCAGTTCTTC.

This chain uses TRBV11-2 with TRBJ2-1, with 13 bases aligning to TRBD2. The CDR3 has 15 residues. Losses at the gene ends were 5 bases for V and 9 bases for J; bases not matched to a gene: 7. CDR1 and CDR2 (germline): SGHAT, FQNNGV. The CDR3 sequence is CASSPRTSGSGEQFF. CDR3 nucleotide sequence: TGTGCCAGCAGCCCGAGGACTAGCGGGAGTGGTGAGCAGTTCTTC.

The rearrangement joins TRBV5-3 to TRBJ2-7; D gene unclear. TRBV5-3 has ORF status, its function being uncertain. There are 14 residues in the CDR3. V was trimmed by 7 bases and J by 1 base, leaving 15 bases between them. CDR3 sequence: CARVLDPRSYEQYF. Here the CDR3 DNA reads TGTGCCAGAGTTCTAGATCCTCGGTCCTACGAGCAGTACTTC.

V gene TRBV7-3 combines with J gene TRBJ1-5, with TRBD1 identical over 7 bases. V shed 5 bases and J 7 bases; nucleotides not matched to a gene: 5. The germline CDR1 and CDR2 sequences are SGHTA and FQGTGA. This CDR3 contains 13 residues. The CDR3, as DNA: TGTGCCAGCAGCAAAACAGGGGACCAGCCCCAGCATTTT. Translating gives CASSKTGDQPQHF.

The chain carries TRBV18 and TRBJ2-3; D is unresolved. Trimming stripped 2 bases from V and 4 bases from J, with 10 bases between. CDR1 is KGHSH and CDR2 is LQKENI in the germline V gene. This CDR3 is built from 14 residues. CDR3 in amino acids: CASSPVGTPDTQYF. The DNA for the CDR3 is TGTGCCAGCTCACCAGTCGGTACCCCAGATACGCAGTATTTT.

The J gene is TRBJ2-7, the V gene TRBV4-2; 7 bases map to TRBD1. CDR3 size: 14 residues. Per germline, CDR1 LGHNA and CDR2 YNFKEQ. J lost 6 bases, V lost 0 bases, and 5 bases had no gene match. In DNA form, the CDR3 reads TGTGCCAGCAGCCAAGAGACAGGGAATGGCGAGCAGTACTTC. Translation gives CASSQETGNGEQYF.

Of note for this clone: This sample also contains other DNA sequences that code for the same CDR3. The chain is built from TRBV6-1 and TRBJ2-5; 8 bases map to TRBD1. Germline V gene data show CDR1 as MNHNS and CDR2 as SASEGT. The CDR3 totals 13 residues. Trimming cost V 6 bases and J 3 bases; bases outside gene matches: 3. CDR3: CASSLTGEETQYF. The CDR3, as DNA: TGTGCCAGCAGCTTGACAGGGGAAGAGACCCAGTACTTC.

The chain links TRBV30 to TRBJ1-1, with D perhaps TRBD1 (5 bases). CDR3 length equals 12 residues. Germline CDR1 and CDR2: GTSNPN and SVGIG (reference sequence). V was shortened by 1 base and J by 6 bases, with 9 bases between the two germline ends. For the CDR3, the DNA is TGTGCCTGGAGTGGGGGGGGTCCTGAAGCTTTCTTT. It codes for CAWSGGGPEAFF.

The chain recombines TRBV6-1 with TRBJ2-7, with D possibly TRBD1 on 6 matching bases. The V gene's germline CDR1 is MNHNS and CDR2 SASEGT. CDR3 length equals 14 residues. V lost 4 bases to trimming and J lost 1 base, with 11 bases between them. The CDR3 protein is CASSGMGASYEQYF. Written as DNA, the CDR3 is TGTGCCAGCAGTGGAATGGGGGCTTCCTACGAGCAGTACTTC.

The CDR3 sequence is CASSLAFTGAGQPQHF. CDR3 coding DNA: TGTGCCAGCAGCTTAGCTTTCACAGGGGCCGGTCAGCCCCAGCATTTT. The chain is built from TRBV7-8 and TRBJ1-5, with 7 bases aligning to TRBD1. The CDR3 sequence is 16 residues long. Germline values: CDR1 SGHVS, CDR2 FQNEAQ. The J segment lost 6 bases and the V segment lost 0 bases, leaving 8 bases of the junction unmatched.